What follows describes a single T cell receptor (beta chain). This entry belongs to a study of blood T cell repertoires in COVID-19. About the research overall: Spain, Italy and the United States supplied samples that represented acute and convalescent COVID-19. The cDNA or gDNA used as material had been derived from T cells, B-cell-depleted T cells, or PBMCs.

Patients from Seattle were sampled longitudinally, starting during active infection. As originally analysed: Reference gene primers were amplified, and this amplification served to estimate nucleated cell counts. TCRdb's table, derived via immunoSEQ multiplex PCR, lists solely in-frame clones and lacks some. That table supplies the V and J calls and clone size; D and trimming were determined from the DNA. Here the sample spans around 100,000 clones, roughly nine tenths being singletons. The CDR3 runs 12 residues. The V gene lost 2 bases and the J gene lost 4 bases, with 3 bases spanning the gap. Per the germline V gene, CDR1 is SEHNR and CDR2 is FQNEAQ (reference sequence).

This chain connects TRBV7-9 to TRBJ1-3; D call uncertain. Input material: peripheral blood. The sequence derives from a woman aged 50 to 60 with COVID-19, enrolled during active disease. CDR3 coding DNA: TGTGCCAGCAGCTTACAGGGAAACACCATATATTTT. This encodes CASSLQGNTIYF.